The 4 T cell receptor beta chains listed next were all sequenced from one sample in a study of cytomegalovirus exposure and HLA in healthy donors (dated by TCRdb to the late 2010s). The library was generated by the immunoSEQ multiplex PCR assay. For the multiplex PCR, a mixture combining 60 forward primers for TCR Vbeta segments and 13 reverse primers for TCR Jbeta segments was used. TCRdb mirrors the immuneACCESS table, restricted to in-frame sequences. Some clones are absent from its copies; in checked studies, under half trace to an unresolved V gene, and the reason for the others is unknown. The sample table lists about 120,000 clones, 74% of them with a count of one. Of the sample, 11% is held by the ten largest clones. Input material: PBMCs. The receptors stem from a woman in her forties or fifties in good health and CMV-seropositive.

This chain uses TRBV2 with TRBJ1-4, with D possibly being TRBD1 (6 bases). With 2 bases removed from V and 11 bases from J, the gap between germline ends came to 12 bases. The CDR3 covers 13 residues. Germline assignment: CDR1 SNHLY and CDR2 FYNNEI. CDR3 amino acids: CASSELDSPKLFF. CDR3 DNA sequence: TGTGCCAGCAGTGAATTGGACAGTCCCAAACTGTTTTTT.

The chain uses TRBV4-3 and TRBJ2-1; 9 positions match TRBD1. The CDR3 sequence is 11 residues long. V was pared by 4 bases and J by 15 bases, with 4 bases of the junction left unmatched. The germline V gene encodes CDR1 LGHNA and CDR2 YSLEER. CDR3 DNA sequence: TGCGCCAGCAGCCCCGGGACAGGGAGGTTCTTC. Translating it yields CASSPGTGRFF.

The V and J genes are TRBV7-2 and TRBJ2-7; maybe TRBD2 (5 bases). Per the germline V gene, CDR1 is SGHTA and CDR2 is FQGNSA. V was pared by 5 bases and J by 6 bases, with 14 bases between. The CDR3 is 13 residues long. The CDR3 spells CASSLTSGPEQYF. The CDR3, as DNA: TGTGCCAGCAGCCTAACTAGTGGTCCCGAGCAGTACTTC.

The chain combines TRBV7-8 with TRBJ1-1; D unresolved. The V and J ends lost 1 base and 11 bases respectively, with 14 bases between them. Germline V gene data show CDR1 as SGHVS and CDR2 as FQNEAQ. The CDR3 is made up of 13 amino acids. Here the CDR3 DNA reads TGTGCCAGCAGCTTAGGCCTGACCGGAGGCGCTTTCTTT. Amino acid sequence: CASSLGLTGGAFF.